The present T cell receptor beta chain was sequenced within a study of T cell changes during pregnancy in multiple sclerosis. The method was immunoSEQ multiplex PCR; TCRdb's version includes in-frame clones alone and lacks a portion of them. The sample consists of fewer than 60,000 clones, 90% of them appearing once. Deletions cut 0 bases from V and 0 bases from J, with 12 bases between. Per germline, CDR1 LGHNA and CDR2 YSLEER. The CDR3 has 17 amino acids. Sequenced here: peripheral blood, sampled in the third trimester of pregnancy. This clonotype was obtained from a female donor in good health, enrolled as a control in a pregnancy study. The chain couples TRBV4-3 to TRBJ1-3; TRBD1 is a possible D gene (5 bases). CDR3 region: CASSQDPPGPSGNTIYF. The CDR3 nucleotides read TGCGCCAGCAGCCAAGACCCACCAGGGCCCTCTGGAAACACCATATATTTT.